Listed here is a single T cell receptor (beta chain). Its target is not known. These data originate in a study of blood T cells in healthy people across ages. Combining a sample-barcoded 5' primer with a J-beta primer mix, a second PCR ran for 7 to 11 cycles. Carrying 12 random nucleotides, a template-switch adaptor labeled each individual cDNA molecule. TCRdb fed the 5' RACE reads into MiXCR, producing one record per CDR3 protein. The table has about 1,400,000 distinct CDR3 sequences, around 39% seen once; the top ten hold roughly 8.2%. The CDR3 has 12 amino acids. V shed 4 bases and J shed 8 bases, with 12 bases lying between them. Germline assignment: CDR1 DFQATT and CDR2 SNEGSKA (reference sequence). The study, taken as a whole, reports: No one knew whether donors had CMV, which possibly confounded expanded clonotype changes.

The receptor was derived from a young woman in good health. Sequencing used blood. J is TRBJ2-1 and V is TRBV20-1; maybe TRBD2 (6 bases). The CDR3 DNA is TGCAGTGCTACCCCGGGAGTGCATGAGCAGTTCTTC. This encodes CSATPGVHEQFF.